This paragraph covers one T cell receptor beta chain sequence. Original data processing: Quantification of nucleated cells was approximated via reference gene primer amplification. Profiled with immunoSEQ multiplex PCR; TCRdb holds only in-frame clones, not every one. V, J and clone size reflect that table, while D and trimming were determined from the DNA. The sample consists of some 14,000 clones, about three quarters of them appearing once. The data were obtained in a study of blood T cell repertoires in COVID-19. Germline trimming cut 2 bases from V and 3 bases from J; bases unmatched to any gene: 2. The germline V gene has CDR1 SQVTM and CDR2 ANQGSEA. The CDR3 runs to 13 residues.

The source is an elderly woman with acute or convalescent COVID-19. V gene TRBV29-1 combines with J gene TRBJ1-2; 8 bases are shared with TRBD1. The sample taken for sequencing was peripheral blood. For the CDR3, the DNA is TGCAGCGTTGAACAGGGGGCCGACTATGGCTACACCTTC. It specifies CSVEQGADYGYTF.